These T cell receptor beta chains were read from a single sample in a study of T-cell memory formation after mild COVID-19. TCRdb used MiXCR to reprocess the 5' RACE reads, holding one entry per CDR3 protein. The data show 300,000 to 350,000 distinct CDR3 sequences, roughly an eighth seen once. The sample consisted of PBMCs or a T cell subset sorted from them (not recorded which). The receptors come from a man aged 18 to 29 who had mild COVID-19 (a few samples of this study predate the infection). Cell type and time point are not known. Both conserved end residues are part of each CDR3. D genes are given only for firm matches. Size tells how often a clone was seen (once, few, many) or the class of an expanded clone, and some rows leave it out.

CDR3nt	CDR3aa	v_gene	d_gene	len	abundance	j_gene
TGTGCCAGCAGCTTTGGACAGCAGAACACTGAAGCTTTCTTT	CASSFGQQNTEAFF	TRBV11-2	-	14	few	TRBJ1-1
TGTGCCAGCAGCGCCTCGGGAGTCAATCAGCCCCAGCATTTT	CASSASGVNQPQHF	TRBV9	-	14	-	TRBJ1-5
TGTGCCAGCACAATTCTGTCCCCACGACCCTCCTACAATGAGCAGTTCTTC	CASTILSPRPSYNEQFF	TRBV28	-	17	few	TRBJ2-1
TGCAGTGTTACGGGGGGCTACTACAATGAGCAGTTCTTC	CSVTGGYYNEQFF	TRBV20-1	-	13	-	TRBJ2-1
TGTGCCAGCAGTCCCGACAGTTCATATGGCTACACCTTC	CASSPDSSYGYTF	TRBV6-6	-	13	few	TRBJ1-2
TGTGCCAGCAGCTTAGCAACAGGACAGGGATCCTACGAGCAGTACTTC	CASSLATGQGSYEQYF	TRBV11-2	TRBD1	16	few	TRBJ2-7
TGTGCCAGCCTCGGCAGGGCTGCCGGGGAGCTGTTTTTT	CASLGRAAGELFF	TRBV6-5	-	13	few	TRBJ2-2
TGCAGTGCTAGAGATGGTGGCGAGAATCAGCCCCAGCATTTT	CSARDGGENQPQHF	TRBV20-1	-	14	-	TRBJ1-5
TGTGCCAGCAGCTTGGCCGGAGGGGCAGGACAAGAGACCCAGTACTTC	CASSLAGGAGQETQYF	TRBV5-4	-	16	few	TRBJ2-5
TGTGCCAGCACGGGGGAACAGAAGAACACTGAAGCTTTCTTT	CASTGEQKNTEAFF	TRBV2	-	14	few	TRBJ1-1
TGTGCCAGCAGCCCTCCCCCGGCAGGGCGGGATGAGCAGTTCTTC	CASSPPPAGRDEQFF	TRBV7-2	-	15	few	TRBJ2-1
TGTGCCAGCACCTACTCGAATGAGCAGTTCTTC	CASTYSNEQFF	TRBV27	-	11	few	TRBJ2-1
TGTGCCATCAGCCGTCTGGGAGAACAAGAGACCCAGTACTTC	CAISRLGEQETQYF	TRBV10-3	-	14	-	TRBJ2-5
TGCAGCGTTGAAGACCTTGTAGGAAGGACTAGCGGGTTCAATGAGCAGTTCTTC	CSVEDLVGRTSGFNEQFF	TRBV29-1	TRBD2	18	few	TRBJ2-1
TGCGCCAGCAGCCATGGACAGGGGAATTTTGAAGCTTTCTTT	CASSHGQGNFEAFF	TRBV4-1	TRBD1	14	few	TRBJ1-1
TGTGCCATTGGCAAGGGAGATAACTACAATGAGCAGTTCTTC	CAIGKGDNYNEQFF	TRBV7-9	-	14	-	TRBJ2-1
TGTGCCAGCACCAAGAGTGCCGGGGCCAACGTCCTGACTTTC	CASTKSAGANVLTF	TRBV12-3/TRBV12-4	-	14	many	TRBJ2-6
TGTGCCAGCAGCCAAGAGGGATCTACCTCCTACAATGAGCAGTTCTTC	CASSQEGSTSYNEQFF	TRBV4-2	-	16	many	TRBJ2-1
TGTGCCAGCAGAATGTTGAACTCCTACGAGCAGTACTTC	CASRMLNSYEQYF	TRBV27	-	13	-	TRBJ2-7
TGTGCCAGCAGCTTTGCTACAGCGGCGGGCTACGAGCAGTACTTC	CASSFATAAGYEQYF	TRBV11-2	-	15	few	TRBJ2-7
TGTGCCAGCAGTGACAGGGTTGCCTATGGCTACACCTTC	CASSDRVAYGYTF	TRBV6-1	-	13	-	TRBJ1-2
TGTGCCATCAGGGGAGGCCCAGATACGCAGTATTTT	CAIRGGPDTQYF	TRBV10-3	-	12	few	TRBJ2-3
TGTGCCAGCAGCCAAGGGAGGGCAGACAGCTACGAGCAGTACTTC	CASSQGRADSYEQYF	TRBV3-1	-	15	few	TRBJ2-7
TGCGCCAGCAGCCAAGGCCGGGGGGACACCGGGGAGCTGTTTTTT	CASSQGRGDTGELFF	TRBV4-3	TRBD2	15	few	TRBJ2-2
TGTGCCAGCAGGGGGGACAGGGGCAATTCACCCCTCCACTTT	CASRGDRGNSPLHF	TRBV2	TRBD1	14	-	TRBJ1-6